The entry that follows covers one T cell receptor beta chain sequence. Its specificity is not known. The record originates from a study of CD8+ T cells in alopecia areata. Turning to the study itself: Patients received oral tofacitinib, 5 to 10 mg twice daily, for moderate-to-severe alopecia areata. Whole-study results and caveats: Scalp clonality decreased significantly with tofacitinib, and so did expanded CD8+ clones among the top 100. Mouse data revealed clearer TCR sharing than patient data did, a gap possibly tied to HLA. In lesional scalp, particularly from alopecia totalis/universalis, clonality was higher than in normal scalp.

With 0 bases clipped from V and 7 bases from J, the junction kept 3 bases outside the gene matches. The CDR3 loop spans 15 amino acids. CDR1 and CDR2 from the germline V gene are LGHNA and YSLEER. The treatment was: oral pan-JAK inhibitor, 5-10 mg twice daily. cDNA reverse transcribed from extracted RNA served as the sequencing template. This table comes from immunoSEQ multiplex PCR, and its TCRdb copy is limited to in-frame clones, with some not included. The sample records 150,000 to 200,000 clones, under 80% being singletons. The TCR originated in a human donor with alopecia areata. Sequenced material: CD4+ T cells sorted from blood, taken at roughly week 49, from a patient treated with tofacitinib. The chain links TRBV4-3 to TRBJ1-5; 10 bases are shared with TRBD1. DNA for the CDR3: TGCGCCAGCAGCCAAGAAGGGGACAGGGGACAGCCCCAGCATTTT. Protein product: CASSQEGDRGQPQHF.